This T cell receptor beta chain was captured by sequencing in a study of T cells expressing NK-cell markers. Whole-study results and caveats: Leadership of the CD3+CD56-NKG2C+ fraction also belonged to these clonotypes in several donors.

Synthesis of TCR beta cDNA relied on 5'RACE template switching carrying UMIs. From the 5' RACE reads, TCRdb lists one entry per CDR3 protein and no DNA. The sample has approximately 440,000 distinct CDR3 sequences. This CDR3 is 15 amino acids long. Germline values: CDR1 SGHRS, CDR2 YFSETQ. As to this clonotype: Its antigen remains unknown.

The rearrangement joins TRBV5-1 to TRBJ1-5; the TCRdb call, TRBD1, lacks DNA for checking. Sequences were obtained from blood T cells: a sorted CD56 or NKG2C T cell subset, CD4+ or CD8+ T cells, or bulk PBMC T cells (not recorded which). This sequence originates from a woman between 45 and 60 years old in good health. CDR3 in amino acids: CASRPGVLRNQPQHF.